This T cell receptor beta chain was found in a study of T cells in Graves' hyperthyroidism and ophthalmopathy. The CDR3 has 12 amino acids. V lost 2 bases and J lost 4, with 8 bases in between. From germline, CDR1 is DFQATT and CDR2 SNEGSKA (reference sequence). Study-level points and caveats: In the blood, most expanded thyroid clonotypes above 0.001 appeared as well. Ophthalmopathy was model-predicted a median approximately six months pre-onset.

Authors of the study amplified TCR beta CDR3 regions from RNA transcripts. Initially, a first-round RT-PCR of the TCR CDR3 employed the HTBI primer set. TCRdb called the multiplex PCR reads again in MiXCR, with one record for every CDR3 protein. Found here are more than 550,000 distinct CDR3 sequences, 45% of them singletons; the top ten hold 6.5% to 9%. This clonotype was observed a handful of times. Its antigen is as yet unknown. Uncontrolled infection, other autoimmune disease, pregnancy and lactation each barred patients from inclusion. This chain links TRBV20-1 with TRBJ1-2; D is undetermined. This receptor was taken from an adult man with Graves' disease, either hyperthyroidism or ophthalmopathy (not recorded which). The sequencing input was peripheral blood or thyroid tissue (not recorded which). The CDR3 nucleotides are TGCAGTGCTAGAATCGGATCCTATGGCTACACCTTC. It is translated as CSARIGSYGYTF.